The text below deals with one T cell receptor (beta chain). Its antigen remains unidentified. The assay was immunoSEQ multiplex PCR, and TCRdb's table has in-frame clones only and misses some. The repertoire holds 70,000 or so clones, with more than 65% as singletons. This specimen belongs to a study of OX40 agonist ivuxolimab in advanced cancers. Regarding the study as a whole: Among the lowest levels of clonal expansion were found in partial responders at 0.1-3.0 mg/kg.

The germline V gene has CDR1 SGHAT and CDR2 FQNNGV. The CDR3 extends over 13 amino acids. V shed 8 bases, J shed 5 bases, and the junction held 5 bases outside the gene matches. Sequencing used CD4+ or CD8+ T cells sorted from blood, obtained in a trial of the OX40 agonist ivuxolimab. The receptor was isolated from an adult with an advanced solid tumor such as melanoma, head and neck, liver or kidney cancer. V gene TRBV11-2 combines with J gene TRBJ2-3; 9 bases line up with TRBD2. Here the CDR3 reads CASVGTSLDTQYF. In DNA, the CDR3 is TGTGCCAGCGTCGGGACTAGCTTAGATACGCAGTATTTT.